These 26 T cell receptor beta chains came from one sample sequenced in a study of blood T cells in healthy people across ages. Primers used in a second PCR of about 6 to 11 cycles were a sample-barcoded 5' primer and a J-beta primer mix. Each CDR3 protein is one row after TCRdb ran MiXCR on the 5' RACE reads. The sample records more than 1,000,000 distinct CDR3 sequences, around 27% being singletons. This sample also appeared in a second study, on T cells of mothers and their children.

Sequenced input: blood. All receptors come from a girl aged 2 to 10 in good health.

The chain combines TRBV20-1 with TRBJ2-7, with 7 bases that match TRBD1. CDR1 and CDR2 (germline): DFQATT, SNEGSKA (reference sequence). The CDR3 has 15 amino acids. The V segment lost 4 bases and the J segment 5 bases; nucleotides outside the gene matches: 14. This CDR3 is CSATSLQGLSDEQYF. The CDR3 coding sequence is TGCAGTGCTACTTCTTTACAGGGGCTGTCCGACGAGCAGTACTTC.

This clonotype has just one count. V and J are TRBV7-9 and TRBJ1-4; D is unclear. V lost 10 bases to trimming and J lost 13 bases, with 19 bases between them. The CDR3 contains 12 residues. Germline V gene lookup returns CDR1 SEHNR and CDR2 FQNEAQ (reference sequence). The CDR3 is CATFRGLWGLFF. The CDR3 coding sequence is TGTGCCACCTTTCGAGGCCTCTGGGGACTGTTTTTT.

This clonotype has more than one count but fewer than ten. The V call is TRBV7-2, the J call TRBJ1-1; D not certain. V lost 5 bases, J lost 7 bases, and 8 bases lay in between. The CDR3 loop spans 11 amino acids. The germline V gene encodes CDR1 SGHTA and CDR2 FQGNSA. This chain's CDR3 is CASSPKIEAFF. The CDR3 DNA reads TGTGCCAGCAGCCCGAAAATTGAAGCTTTCTTT. The complete variable domain, with remaining parts taken from reference TRBV7-2 and TRBJ1-1, reads GAGVSQSPSNKVTEKGKDVELRCDPISGHTALYWYRQSLGQGLEFLIYFQGNSAPDKSGLPSDRFSAERTGGSVSTLTIQRTQQEDSAVYLCASSPKIEAFFGQGTRLTVV.

The V gene is TRBV7-9, the J gene TRBJ2-1; the D gene is possibly TRBD2 (6 bases). The CDR3 has 11 residues. CDR1 and CDR2 from the germline V gene are SEHNR and FQNEAQ (reference sequence). Trimming cost V 4 bases and J 15 bases, with 13 bases left between them. Here the CDR3 reads CASSYSGSPFF. DNA for the CDR3: TGTGCCAGCAGCTACTCCGGGAGTCCGTTCTTC.

The chain recombines TRBV9 with TRBJ2-2; no firm D call. The germline gives CDR1 SGDLS, CDR2 YYNGEE. V was pared by 4 bases and J by 3 bases, with 10 bases between. CDR3 length: 14 amino acids. The CDR3 DNA follows: TGTGCCAGCAGCCCCACAACTGACACCGGGGAGCTGTTTTTT. Encoded protein: CASSPTTDTGELFF.

This clonotype was seen only a few times. The chain uses TRBV12-3 or TRBV12-4 and TRBJ2-1; no firm D call. This CDR3 is 12 amino acids long. Trimming took off 5 bases at V and 7 bases at J, with 9 bases between the two ends. For the CDR3, the DNA is TGTGCCAGCAGTGTAGGGTGGAATGAGCAGTTCTTC. It yields the protein CASSVGWNEQFF.

This clonotype turned up a few times. The chain joins TRBV15 to TRBJ2-5, with 8 bases aligning to TRBD2. CDR1 is LNHNV, CDR2 YYDKDF, per germline (reference sequence). The CDR3 is 14 residues long. V was clipped by 7 bases and J by 1 base; unmatched bases: 5. The CDR3 reads CATNSGDRQETQYF. In DNA form, the CDR3 reads TGTGCCACCAATAGCGGGGATCGCCAAGAGACCCAGTACTTC.

This clonotype was detected only a few times. V is TRBV27 and J is TRBJ1-2, with TRBD1 matching 9 bases. CDR3 length: 13 residues. Trimming at V came to 6 bases and at J to 8 bases, leaving 7 bases not matched to a gene. Germline-derived CDR1 and CDR2 are MNHEY and SMNVEV (reference sequence). The CDR3 here is CASRYTGGKGYTF. CDR3 DNA sequence: TGTGCCAGCAGATATACAGGGGGCAAGGGCTACACCTTC.

The sample holds one count of this clonotype. The chain has TRBV29-1 and TRBJ2-5; 8 bases agree with TRBD1. The DNA end favors TRBJ2-7, so the J call may be wrong. There are 15 residues in the CDR3. Germline lookup yields CDR1 SQVTM and CDR2 ANQGSEA. The CDR3 coding sequence is TGCAGCGTTGAAGAGGGAACAGGGGGCTCCTACGAGCAGTACTTC. It is translated as CSVEEGTGGSYEQYF.

This chain uses TRBV18 with TRBJ2-1; TRBD2 matches at 10 bases. Trimming removed 7 bases from V and 0 bases from J; junction bases left unmatched: 6. The CDR3 runs 16 residues. Per germline, CDR1 KGHSH and CDR2 LQKENI. CDR3 sequence: CASYNPSGSSYNEQFF. The CDR3 DNA sequence: TGTGCCAGCTACAACCCTAGCGGGAGCTCCTACAATGAGCAGTTCTTC.

The chain employs TRBV20-1 and TRBJ1-5; D gene ambiguous. Between the trimmed V and J ends, which lost 0 bases and 2 bases, there was a span of 11 bases. Germline V gene sequence: CDR1 DFQATT, CDR2 SNEGSKA (reference sequence). The CDR3 spans 15 residues. The CDR3 sequence: CSARDRVRGNQPQHF. CDR3 bases: TGCAGTGCTAGAGATAGAGTGAGGGGCAATCAGCCCCAGCATTTT.

This clonotype was observed a few times. The chain is built from TRBV29-1 and TRBJ2-1; the match to TRBD2 covers 16 bases. V was pared by 2 bases and J by 8 bases, with 15 bases of the junction left unmatched. The CDR3 spans 19 residues. Germline CDR1 is SQVTM and CDR2 is ANQGSEA. CDR3 sequence reads: CSVESFSGTSGRVGDEQFF. CDR3 DNA sequence: TGCAGCGTTGAAAGTTTTAGCGGGACTAGCGGGAGGGTCGGGGATGAGCAGTTCTTC.

The rearrangement links TRBV7-9 to TRBJ2-1; D not resolved. CDR3 size: 16 residues. Germline CDR1 is SEHNR and CDR2 is FQNEAQ (reference sequence). Trimming took off 1 base at V and 1 base at J, with 11 bases between the two ends. DNA of the CDR3: TGTGCCAGCAGCTTAGATCTAGGCTTATCCTACAATGAGCAGTTCTTC. Protein sequence: CASSLDLGLSYNEQFF. The complete variable domain, with remaining parts taken from reference TRBV7-9 and TRBJ2-1, reads DTGVSQNPRHKITKRGQNVTFRCDPISEHNRLYWYRQTLGQGPEFLTYFQNEAQLEKSRLLSDRFSAERPKGSFSTLEIQRTEQGDSAMYLCASSLDLGLSYNEQFFGPGTRLTVL.

This clonotype has only a few counts. The gene calls are TRBV9 and TRBJ2-5; 7 positions match TRBD2. The CDR3 has 15 residues. Germline V lookup: CDR1 SGDLS, CDR2 YYNGEE. With V trimmed by 2 bases and J by 2 bases, 6 bases remained unmatched. The chain's CDR3 is CASSVSSGVQETQYF. Here the CDR3 DNA reads TGTGCCAGCAGCGTCTCCAGCGGGGTACAAGAGACCCAGTACTTC.

The chain uses TRBV20-1 and TRBJ2-7; TRBD2 matches 11 bases. With V trimmed by 3 bases and J by 6 bases, 13 bases remained unmatched. Germline values: CDR1 DFQATT, CDR2 SNEGSKA (reference sequence). This CDR3 contains 16 residues. DNA for the CDR3: TGCAGTGCTAGCACTAGCGGGAGAATCAACTTGCCCGAGCAGTACTTC. This encodes CSASTSGRINLPEQYF.

The CDR3 nucleotides are TGTGCCAGCAGCTTAAGGGAATACAATGAGCAGTTCTTC. Translating gives CASSLREYNEQFF. The chain links TRBV13 to TRBJ2-1; D uncertain. The CDR3 has 13 amino acids. V was shortened by 2 bases and J by 4 bases, with 6 bases between the two germline ends. Germline lookup yields CDR1 PRHDT and CDR2 FYEKMQ (reference sequence).

V usage is TRBV29-1 and J usage is TRBJ2-1, with D maybe TRBD1 (6 bases). The last part of the DNA fits TRBJ2-7 better; the J call may be wrong. CDR3 length: 13 amino acids. Germline assignment: CDR1 SQVTM and CDR2 ANQGSEA. CDR3: CSASWAGDYEQYF. CDR3 nucleotides: TGCAGCGCCTCATGGGCAGGGGACTACGAGCAGTACTTC.

This clonotype has a handful of counts. The gene calls are TRBV29-1 and TRBJ2-1; 9 bases map to TRBD2. CDR1 is SQVTM, CDR2 ANQGSEA, per germline. CDR3 length equals 12 residues. V gave up 4 bases and J gave up 9 bases; unmatched junction bases: 4. CDR3 sequence: CSVVFSGGEQFF. CDR3 in DNA: TGCAGCGTTGTGTTTAGCGGGGGTGAGCAGTTCTTC.

Of note for this clonotype: Germline and junction disagree at one end, which may indicate a read error. V usage is TRBV5-1 and J usage is TRBJ2-2; 10 nucleotides match TRBD2. The germline CDR1 and CDR2 sequences are SGHRS and YFSETQ. The CDR3 spans 16 residues. CDR3 in DNA: TGCACCAGCAGCCCACCAGCGGGAGGGGTCACCGGGGAGCTGTTTTTT. It specifies CTSSPPAGGVTGELFF.

This chain uses TRBV2 with TRBJ1-4; 9 bases agree with TRBD1. This CDR3 comprises 16 residues. CDR1 SNHLY and CDR2 FYNNEI come from the germline V gene. V gave up 6 bases and J gave up 8 bases; unmatched junction bases: 13. CDR3 bases: TGTGCCAGCAGAACCGGGACAGGGACGGCGAGCGAAAAACTGTTTTTT. The encoded protein is CASRTGTGTASEKLFF.

The chain carries TRBV7-8 and TRBJ1-2; 7 bases agree with TRBD1. This CDR3 has 15 residues. Germline loops: CDR1 SGHVS, CDR2 FQNEAQ. After removal of 2 bases from V and 2 bases from J, the junction contained 5 bases not matched to a gene. The CDR3 DNA reads as TGTGCCAGCAGCTTAAGGATAGGGGGCAACTATGGCTACACCTTC. It is translated as CASSLRIGGNYGYTF.

The chain links TRBV12-3 or TRBV12-4 to TRBJ2-2; tentatively, D is TRBD1 or TRBD2 (5 bases each). The ends were cut back, 6 bases at V and 7 bases at J, with 21 bases in the middle. The CDR3 is 16 residues long. CDR3 protein: CASSPRAGAVGGELFF. The CDR3 nucleotides read TGTGCCAGCAGCCCCAGGGCCGGGGCGGTTGGCGGGGAGCTGTTTTTT.

The gene calls are TRBV7-2 and TRBJ2-1; D possibly matches TRBD1 or TRBD2 (5 bases each). V lost 1 base, J lost 8 bases, and 21 bases lay in between. The CDR3 totals 17 residues. The germline V gene has CDR1 SGHTA and CDR2 FQGNSA. CDR3 region: CASSLGLEGTRFDEQFF. CDR3 DNA sequence: TGTGCCAGCAGCTTAGGACTGGAAGGGACCCGTTTCGATGAGCAGTTCTTC.

This chain uses TRBV7-9 with TRBJ2-5; D is possibly TRBD2 (6 bases). The germline CDR1 and CDR2 sequences are SEHNR and FQNEAQ (reference sequence). The CDR3 length is 15 residues. The V end lost 5 bases, the J end lost 5 bases, and 18 bases lay between the germline ends. The CDR3 sequence: CASSNPRPAGETQYF. CDR3 sequence (DNA): TGTGCCAGCAGCAATCCACGACCCGCGGGGGAGACCCAGTACTTC.

The sample holds a few counts of this clonotype. The chain links TRBV20-1 to TRBJ1-2, with 8 bases fitting TRBD1. V trimming: 4 bases; J trimming: 1 base; junction bases outside the gene matches: 5. The CDR3 runs to 14 residues. In germline, CDR1 is DFQATT, CDR2 SNEGSKA (reference sequence). The CDR3 sequence: CSAKGTGSNYGYTF. The CDR3 DNA sequence: TGCAGTGCTAAAGGGACAGGCAGTAACTATGGCTACACCTTC.

This clonotype turned up a few times. The V call is TRBV19, the J call TRBJ1-5; D is possibly TRBD1 (6 bases). Looked up from germline, CDR1 is LNHDA and CDR2 is SQIVND (reference sequence). The CDR3 is 15 residues long. V was clipped by 3 bases and J by 5 bases, with 14 bases between them. The CDR3 is CASSINREADQPQHF. The CDR3 region has the DNA TGTGCCAGTAGTATTAACAGGGAGGCGGATCAGCCCCAGCATTTT.